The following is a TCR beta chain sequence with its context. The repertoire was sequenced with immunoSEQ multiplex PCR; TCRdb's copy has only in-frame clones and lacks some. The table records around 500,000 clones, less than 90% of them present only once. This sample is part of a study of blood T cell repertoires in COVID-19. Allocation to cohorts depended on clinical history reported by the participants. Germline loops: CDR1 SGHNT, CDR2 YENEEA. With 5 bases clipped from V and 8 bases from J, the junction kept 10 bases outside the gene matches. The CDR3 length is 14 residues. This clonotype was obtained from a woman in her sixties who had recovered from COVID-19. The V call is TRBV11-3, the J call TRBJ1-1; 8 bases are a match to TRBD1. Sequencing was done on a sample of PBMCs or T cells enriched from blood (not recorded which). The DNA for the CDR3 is TGTGCCAGCAGCCACAGGGGGGGCCGGGGGGAAGCTTTCTTT. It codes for CASSHRGGRGEAFF.